This TCR beta chain was recovered during a study of T-cell reconstitution after alpha-beta-depleted transplantation in children. V gave up 5 bases and J gave up 4 bases; unmatched junction bases: 9. Per germline, CDR1 MNHNS and CDR2 SASEGT. CDR3 size: 16 residues. The authors prepared the TCRbeta library with unique molecular identifiers. Via MiXCR, TCRdb re-called the PCR reads, giving one row per CDR3 protein. The profile shows 500,000 to 750,000 distinct CDR3 sequences, around 13% of them singletons. The sequencing here drew on PBMCs, mostly from graft donor cells, taken 360 days after TCRalphabeta/CD19-depleted stem cell transplant. V and J are TRBV6-1 and TRBJ1-1; 11 bases align to TRBD1. This clonotype was obtained from a male patient younger than 18 who had a stem cell transplant for acute myeloid leukemia, so the T cells may come from the graft donor. CDR3 residues: CASSRRTGTGGTEAFF. DNA of the CDR3: TGTGCCAGCAGTAGGCGAACCGGGACAGGGGGCACTGAAGCTTTCTTT.